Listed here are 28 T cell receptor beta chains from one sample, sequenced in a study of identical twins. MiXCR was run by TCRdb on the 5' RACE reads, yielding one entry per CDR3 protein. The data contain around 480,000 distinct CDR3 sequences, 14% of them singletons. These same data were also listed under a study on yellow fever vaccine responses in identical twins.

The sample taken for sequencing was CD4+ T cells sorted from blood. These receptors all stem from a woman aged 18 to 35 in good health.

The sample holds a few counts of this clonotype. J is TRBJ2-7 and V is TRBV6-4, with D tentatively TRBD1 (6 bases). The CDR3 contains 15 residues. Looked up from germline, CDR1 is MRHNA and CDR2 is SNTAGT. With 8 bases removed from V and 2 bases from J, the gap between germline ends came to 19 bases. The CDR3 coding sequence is TGTGCCAGCCACCCTAGGGGGACCGCGACCTACGAGCAGTACTTC. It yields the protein CASHPRGTATYEQYF.

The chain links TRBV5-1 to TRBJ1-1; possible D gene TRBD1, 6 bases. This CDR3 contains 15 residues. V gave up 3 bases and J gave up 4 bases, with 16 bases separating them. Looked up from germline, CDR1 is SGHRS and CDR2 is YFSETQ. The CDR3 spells CASSSDLNRVTEAFF. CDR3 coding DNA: TGCGCCAGCAGCTCTGACTTGAACAGGGTCACTGAAGCTTTCTTT.

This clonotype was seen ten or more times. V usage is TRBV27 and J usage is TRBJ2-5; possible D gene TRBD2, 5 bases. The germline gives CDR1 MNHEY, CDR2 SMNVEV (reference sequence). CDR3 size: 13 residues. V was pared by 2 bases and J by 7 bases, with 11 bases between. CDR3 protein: CASSLGSGGTQYF. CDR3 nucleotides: TGTGCCAGCAGTTTAGGTTCTGGAGGGACCCAGTACTTC.

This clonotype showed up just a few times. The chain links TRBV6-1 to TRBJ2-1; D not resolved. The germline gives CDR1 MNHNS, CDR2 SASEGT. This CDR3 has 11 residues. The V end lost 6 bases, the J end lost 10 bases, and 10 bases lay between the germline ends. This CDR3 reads CASSPFGEQFF. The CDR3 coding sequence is TGTGCCAGCAGCCCTTTTGGCGAGCAGTTCTTC.

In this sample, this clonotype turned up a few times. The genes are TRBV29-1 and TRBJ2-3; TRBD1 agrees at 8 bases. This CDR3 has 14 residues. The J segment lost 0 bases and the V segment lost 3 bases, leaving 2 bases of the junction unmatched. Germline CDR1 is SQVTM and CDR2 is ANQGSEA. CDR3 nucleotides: TGCAGCGTTGACGGACAGGGAAGCACAGATACGCAGTATTTT. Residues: CSVDGQGSTDTQYF.

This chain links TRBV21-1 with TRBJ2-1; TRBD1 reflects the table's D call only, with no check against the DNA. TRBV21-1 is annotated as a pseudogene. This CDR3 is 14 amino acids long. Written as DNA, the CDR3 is TGTGCCAGCAGCACGATCGGGGGATTCAATGAGCAGTTCTTC. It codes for CASSTIGGFNEQFF.

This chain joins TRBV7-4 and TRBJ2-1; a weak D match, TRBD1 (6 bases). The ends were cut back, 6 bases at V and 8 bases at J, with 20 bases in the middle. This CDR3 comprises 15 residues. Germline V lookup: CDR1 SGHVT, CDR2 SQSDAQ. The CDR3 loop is CASRPDRSGFHEQFF. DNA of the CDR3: TGTGCCAGCAGACCAGACAGGAGCGGCTTCCATGAGCAGTTCTTC.

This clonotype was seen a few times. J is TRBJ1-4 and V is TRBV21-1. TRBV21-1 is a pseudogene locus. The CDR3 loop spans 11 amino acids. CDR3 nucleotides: TGTGCCAGCAGCAATAGGGTACAACTGTTTTTT. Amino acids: CASSNRVQLFF.

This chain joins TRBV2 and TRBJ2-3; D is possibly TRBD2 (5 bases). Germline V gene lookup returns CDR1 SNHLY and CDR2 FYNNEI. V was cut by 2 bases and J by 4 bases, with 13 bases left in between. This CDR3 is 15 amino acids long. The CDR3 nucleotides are TGTGCCAGCAGTGAAAGAGGTGCGGACTCAGATACGCAGTATTTT. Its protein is CASSERGADSDTQYF.

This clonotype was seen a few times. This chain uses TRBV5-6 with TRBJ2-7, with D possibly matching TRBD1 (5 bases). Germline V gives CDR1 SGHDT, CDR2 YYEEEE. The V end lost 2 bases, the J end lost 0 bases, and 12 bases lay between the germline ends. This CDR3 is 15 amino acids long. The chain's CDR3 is CASSLKNRSSYEQYF. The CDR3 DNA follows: TGTGCCAGCAGCTTAAAGAACAGGAGCTCCTACGAGCAGTACTTC.

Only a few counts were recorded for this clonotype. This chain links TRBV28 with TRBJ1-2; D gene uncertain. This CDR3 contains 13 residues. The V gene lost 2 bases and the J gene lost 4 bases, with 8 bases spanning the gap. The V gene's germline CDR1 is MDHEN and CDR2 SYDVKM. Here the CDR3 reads CASSLAVGYGYTF. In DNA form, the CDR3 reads TGTGCCAGCAGTTTAGCGGTGGGCTATGGCTACACCTTC.

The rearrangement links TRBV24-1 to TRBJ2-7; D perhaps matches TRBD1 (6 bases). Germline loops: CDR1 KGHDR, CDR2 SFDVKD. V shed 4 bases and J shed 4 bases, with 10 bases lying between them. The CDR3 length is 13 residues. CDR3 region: CATSEPGQYEQYF. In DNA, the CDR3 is TGTGCCACCAGTGAGCCTGGACAGTACGAGCAGTACTTC.

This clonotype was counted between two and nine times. CDR3 region: CASSDSYSSHQYF. CDR3 bases: TGTGCCAGCAGTGACTCCTACTCCTCTCATCAGTACTTC. The chain carries TRBV6-4 and TRBJ2-7; D remains unclear. This CDR3 region has 13 residues. V was trimmed by 0 bases and J by 10 bases, leaving 13 bases between them. CDR1 and CDR2 (germline): MRHNA, SNTAGT.

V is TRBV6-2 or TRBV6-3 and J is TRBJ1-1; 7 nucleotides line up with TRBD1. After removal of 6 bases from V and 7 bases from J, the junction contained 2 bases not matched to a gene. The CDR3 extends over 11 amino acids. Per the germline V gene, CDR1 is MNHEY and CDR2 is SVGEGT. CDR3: CASRWTGEAFF. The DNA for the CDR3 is TGTGCCAGCAGATGGACAGGTGAAGCTTTCTTT.

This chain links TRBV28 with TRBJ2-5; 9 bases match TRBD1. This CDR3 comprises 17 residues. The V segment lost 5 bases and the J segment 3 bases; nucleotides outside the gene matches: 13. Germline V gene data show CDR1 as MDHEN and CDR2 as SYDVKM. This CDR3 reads CASSQYRDRDLKETQYF. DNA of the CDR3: TGTGCCAGCAGTCAATACCGGGACAGGGACCTCAAAGAGACCCAGTACTTC.

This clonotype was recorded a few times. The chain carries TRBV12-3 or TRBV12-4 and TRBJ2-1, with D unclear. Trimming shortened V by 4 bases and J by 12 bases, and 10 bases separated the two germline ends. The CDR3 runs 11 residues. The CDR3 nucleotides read TGTGCCAGCAGTTCCGATAGGAGGCAGTTCTTC. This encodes CASSSDRRQFF.

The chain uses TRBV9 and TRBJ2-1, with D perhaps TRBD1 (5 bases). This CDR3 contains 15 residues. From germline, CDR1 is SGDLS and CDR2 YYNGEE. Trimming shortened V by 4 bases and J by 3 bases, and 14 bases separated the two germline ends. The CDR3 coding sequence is TGTGCCAGCAGCCCGCGACAGTCAGGCTACAATGAGCAGTTCTTC. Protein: CASSPRQSGYNEQFF.

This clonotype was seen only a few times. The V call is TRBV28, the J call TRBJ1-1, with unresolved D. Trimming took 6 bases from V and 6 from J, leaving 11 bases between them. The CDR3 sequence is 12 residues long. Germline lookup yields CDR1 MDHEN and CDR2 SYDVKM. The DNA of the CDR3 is TGTGCCAGCAGAACCCTCCGCGCTGAAGCTTTCTTT. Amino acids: CASRTLRAEAFF.

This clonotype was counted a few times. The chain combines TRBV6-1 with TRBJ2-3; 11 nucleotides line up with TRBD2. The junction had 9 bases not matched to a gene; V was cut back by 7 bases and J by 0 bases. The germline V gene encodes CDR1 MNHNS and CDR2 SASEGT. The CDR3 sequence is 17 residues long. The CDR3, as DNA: TGTGCCAGCAACCGTTTTAGCGGGGGGGGGAGCACAGATACGCAGTATTTT. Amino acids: CASNRFSGGGSTDTQYF.

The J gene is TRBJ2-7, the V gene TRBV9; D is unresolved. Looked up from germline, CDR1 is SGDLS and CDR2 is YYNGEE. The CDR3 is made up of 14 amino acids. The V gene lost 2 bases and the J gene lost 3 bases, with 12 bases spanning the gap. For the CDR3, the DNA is TGTGCCAGCAGCGTCCAAGGGTCCCACTACGAGCAGTACTTC. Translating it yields CASSVQGSHYEQYF.

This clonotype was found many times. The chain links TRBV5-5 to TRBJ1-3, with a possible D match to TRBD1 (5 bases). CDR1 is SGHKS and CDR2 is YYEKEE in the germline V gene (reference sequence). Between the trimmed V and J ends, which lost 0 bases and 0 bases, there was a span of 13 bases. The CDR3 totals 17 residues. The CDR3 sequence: CASSLGGRLSSGNTIYF. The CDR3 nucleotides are TGTGCCAGCAGCTTGGGGGGACGGTTGAGCTCTGGAAACACCATATATTTT.

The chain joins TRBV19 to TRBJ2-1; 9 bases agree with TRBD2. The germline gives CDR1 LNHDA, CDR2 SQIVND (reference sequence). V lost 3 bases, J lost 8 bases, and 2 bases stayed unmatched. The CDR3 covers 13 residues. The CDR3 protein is CASSISSGDEQFF. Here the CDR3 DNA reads TGTGCCAGTAGTATTTCTAGCGGGGATGAGCAGTTCTTC.

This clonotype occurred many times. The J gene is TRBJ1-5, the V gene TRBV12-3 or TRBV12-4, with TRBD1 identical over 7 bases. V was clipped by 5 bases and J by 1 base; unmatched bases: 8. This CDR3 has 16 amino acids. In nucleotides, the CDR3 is TGTGCCAGCAGTAATACAGGGGTTGGAAGCAATCAGCCCCAGCATTTT. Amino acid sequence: CASSNTGVGSNQPQHF.

The CDR3 spells CASSFPNTEAFF. The CDR3 DNA reads as TGTGCCAGCAGCTTTCCAAACACTGAAGCTTTCTTT. This chain joins TRBV7-9 and TRBJ1-1, with D hard to call. With 3 bases removed from V and 2 bases from J, the gap between germline ends came to 4 bases. Looked up from germline, CDR1 is SEHNR and CDR2 is FQNEAQ (reference sequence). The CDR3 has 12 residues.

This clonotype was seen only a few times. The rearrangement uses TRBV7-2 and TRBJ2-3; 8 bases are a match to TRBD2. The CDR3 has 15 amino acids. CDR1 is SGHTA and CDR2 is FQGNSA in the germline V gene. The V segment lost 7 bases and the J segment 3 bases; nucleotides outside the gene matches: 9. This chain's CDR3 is CASTTTGGATDTQYF. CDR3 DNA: TGTGCCAGCACCACAACCGGGGGGGCTACAGATACGCAGTATTTT. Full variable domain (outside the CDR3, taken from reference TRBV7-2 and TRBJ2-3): GAGVSQSPSNKVTEKGKDVELRCDPISGHTALYWYRQSLGQGLEFLIYFQGNSAPDKSGLPSDRFSAERTGGSVSTLTIQRTQQEDSAVYLCASTTTGGATDTQYFGPGTRLTVL.

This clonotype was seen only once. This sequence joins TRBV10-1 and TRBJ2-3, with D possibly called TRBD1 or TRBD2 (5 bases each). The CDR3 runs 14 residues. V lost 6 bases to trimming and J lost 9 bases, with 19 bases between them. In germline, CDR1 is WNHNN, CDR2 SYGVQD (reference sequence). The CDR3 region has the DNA TGCGCCAGCAGCCGCCAAAGGGGAGTGGAAACGCAGTATTTT. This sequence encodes CASSRQRGVETQYF.

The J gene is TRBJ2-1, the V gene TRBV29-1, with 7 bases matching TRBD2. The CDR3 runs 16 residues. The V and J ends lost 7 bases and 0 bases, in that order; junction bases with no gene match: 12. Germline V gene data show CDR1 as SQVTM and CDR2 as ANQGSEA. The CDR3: CSARPRGSFSYNEQFF. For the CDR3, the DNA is TGCAGCGCACGGCCCCGCGGGAGCTTCTCCTACAATGAGCAGTTCTTC.

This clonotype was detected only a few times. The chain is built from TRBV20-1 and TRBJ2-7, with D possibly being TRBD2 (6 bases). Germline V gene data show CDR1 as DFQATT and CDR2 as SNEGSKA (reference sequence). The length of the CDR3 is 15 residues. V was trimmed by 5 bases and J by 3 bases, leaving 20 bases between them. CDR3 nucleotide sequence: TGCAGTGCTCCCAAGGTGGCGGGAAGAGGCTACGAGCAGTACTTC. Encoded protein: CSAPKVAGRGYEQYF.